These 21 T cell receptor beta chains were sequenced from one sample in a study of cytomegalovirus exposure and HLA in healthy donors (dated 2017 in TCRdb). The method was the immunoSEQ multiplex PCR assay. A mixture of 60 forward primers for TCR Vbeta segments and 13 reverse primers for TCR Jbeta segments was used in the multiplex PCR. TCRdb obtained this table from immuneACCESS and retained in-frame rearrangements with V and J assigned. These tables miss some clones; where compared with another copy, unresolved V genes account for less than half of the shortfall, and the remainder is unexplained. Present in this sample are approximately 80,000 clones, roughly 78% of which were seen just once. Of the sample, around 2.3% falls within the top ten clones. The sequencing input was PBMCs. The receptors here all came from a male donor in good health and CMV-seropositive.

This clone was counted a single time. The chain links TRBV19 to TRBJ2-3; 12 nucleotides match TRBD2. V trimming: 5 bases; J trimming: 2 bases; junction bases outside the gene matches: 14. CDR1 LNHDA and CDR2 SQIVND come from the germline V gene (reference sequence). This CDR3 contains 19 residues. CDR3 sequence: CASSDQGLTSGGLTDTQYF. The DNA for the CDR3 is TGTGCCAGTAGTGACCAGGGGTTGACTAGCGGGGGTCTCACAGATACGCAGTATTTT.

This clone is judged medium-sized. An end of the junction does not agree with germline; a read error may underlie this. The rearrangement joins TRBV5-6 to TRBJ2-7; 8 bases agree with TRBD1. CDR1 is SGHDT and CDR2 is YYEEEE in the germline V gene. The CDR3 has 15 amino acids. The CDR3, as DNA: TGTGCCAGCAGCCCGGCCCCAGGGGGCAGAGAGTTAATCCACTTC. It codes for CASSPAPGGRELIHF.

V is TRBV6-1 and J is TRBJ1-2, with D hard to call. Per the germline V gene, CDR1 is MNHNS and CDR2 is SASEGT. Between the trimmed V and J ends, which lost 6 bases and 8 bases, there was a span of 16 bases. The CDR3 is 13 residues long. The CDR3 protein is CASRYLRGNGYTF. The CDR3 region has the DNA TGTGCCAGCAGATATTTACGAGGGAACGGCTACACCTTC.

The CDR3 spells CASSFGQGRDQPQHF. For the CDR3, the DNA is TGTGCCAGCAGCTTTGGGCAGGGAAGAGATCAGCCCCAGCATTTT. This chain uses TRBV5-4 with TRBJ1-5; perhaps TRBD1 as D (5 bases). The length of the CDR3 is 15 residues. Germline CDR1 is SGHNT and CDR2 is YYREEE (reference sequence). V lost 2 bases and J lost 5, with 14 bases in between.

The chain is built from TRBV5-1 and TRBJ2-1, with 9 bases fitting TRBD1. CDR1 is SGHRS, CDR2 YFSETQ, per germline. J lost 3 bases, V lost 4 bases, and 2 bases had no gene match. CDR3 length: 14 residues. Here the CDR3 DNA reads TGCGCCAGCAGCAAGACAGGGGGCTACAATGAGCAGTTCTTC. It yields the protein CASSKTGGYNEQFF.

This chain uses TRBV9 with TRBJ1-5, with 9 bases lining up with TRBD1. The germline V gene encodes CDR1 SGDLS and CDR2 YYNGEE. This CDR3 is built from 14 residues. J lost 7 bases, V lost 0 bases, and 2 bases had no gene match. DNA of the CDR3: TGTGCCAGCAGCGTAGGGGGACAGGGACAGCCCCAGCATTTT. This sequence encodes CASSVGGQGQPQHF.

The rearrangement joins TRBV7-9 to TRBJ1-1; D not resolved. The CDR3 contains 12 residues. Trimming took 2 bases from V and 6 from J, leaving 7 bases between them. Germline V CDR1 and CDR2: SEHNR, FQNEAQ (reference sequence). CDR3 residues: CASSLTYPEAFF. The DNA of the CDR3 is TGTGCCAGCAGCTTAACTTACCCTGAAGCTTTCTTT.

The CDR3 loop is CASSLMGRLAGVYTQYF. CDR3 in DNA: TGTGCCAGCAGTTTAATGGGGAGACTAGCGGGAGTGTATACGCAGTATTTT. The V and J genes are TRBV27 and TRBJ2-3; the match to TRBD2 covers 12 bases. Germline trimming cut 2 bases from V and 7 bases from J; bases unmatched to any gene: 10. Looked up from germline, CDR1 is MNHEY and CDR2 is SMNVEV (reference sequence). The CDR3 has 17 residues.

The rearrangement uses TRBV7-9 and TRBJ2-7; D remains ambiguous. The V and J ends lost 5 bases and 5 bases respectively, with 16 bases between them. CDR3 size: 14 residues. In germline, CDR1 is SEHNR, CDR2 FQNEAQ (reference sequence). As DNA, the CDR3 is TGTGCCAGCAGCCCGCCGGTGAGGCTCCACGAGCAGTACTTC. Translation gives CASSPPVRLHEQYF.

This chain joins TRBV28 and TRBJ1-3, with D perhaps matching TRBD1 (5 bases). This CDR3 spans 14 amino acids. The ends were cut back, 6 bases at V and 3 bases at J, with 12 bases in the middle. From germline, CDR1 is MDHEN and CDR2 SYDVKM. This CDR3 is CASRGVAFGNTIYF. Written as DNA, the CDR3 is TGTGCCAGCAGAGGGGTAGCCTTTGGAAACACCATATATTTT.

The chain carries TRBV19 and TRBJ2-7, with D tentatively TRBD2 (5 bases). This CDR3 has 14 amino acids. Germline V gives CDR1 LNHDA, CDR2 SQIVND (reference sequence). Trimming cost V 3 bases and J 1 base, with 10 bases left between them. As DNA, the CDR3 is TGTGCCAGTAGTATGGAGGAAGTTTCCTACGAGCAGTACTTC. The encoded protein is CASSMEEVSYEQYF.

The chain has TRBV19 and TRBJ2-7; 10 nucleotides line up with TRBD2. The V gene's germline CDR1 is LNHDA and CDR2 SQIVND (reference sequence). The CDR3 is 16 amino acids. Trimming at V came to 4 bases and at J to 3 bases, leaving 9 bases not matched to a gene. The CDR3 nucleotides are TGTGCCAGTAGTAAGGTAGCGGGAGGCTCCGTCTACGAGCAGTACTTC. As protein: CASSKVAGGSVYEQYF.

The V and J genes are TRBV19 and TRBJ1-2; TRBD1 agrees at 7 bases. CDR3 size: 12 residues. V lost 4 bases, J lost 7 bases, and 3 bases stayed unmatched. Germline CDR1 reads LNHDA; CDR2 reads SQIVND (reference sequence). This chain's CDR3 is CASSTRQGGYTF. CDR3 nucleotide sequence: TGTGCCAGTAGTACGCGACAGGGTGGCTACACCTTC. Looking up the rest from reference TRBV19 and TRBJ1-2 gives the full variable domain: DGGITQSPKYLFRKEGQNVTLSCEQNLNHDAMYWYRQDPGQGLRLIYYSQIVNDFQKGDIAEGYSVSREKKESFPLTVTSAQKNPTAFYLCASSTRQGGYTFGSGTRLTVV.

With regard to this clone: Other DNA sequences in this sample translate to the same CDR3. V is TRBV5-4 and J is TRBJ2-3, with D tentatively TRBD1 (6 bases). The germline CDR1 and CDR2 sequences are SGHNT and YYREEE (reference sequence). V was shortened by 0 bases and J by 5 bases, with 7 bases between the two germline ends. This CDR3 region has 13 residues. The CDR3: CASSLEGGDTQYF. DNA of the CDR3: TGTGCCAGCAGCTTGGAAGGGGGAGATACGCAGTATTTT.

This clone is medium-sized. The genes are TRBV5-1 and TRBJ2-1, with TRBD2 identical over 9 bases. The CDR3 is 15 residues long. V dropped 0 bases and J dropped 10; count of bases not matched to a gene: 8. Germline CDR1 is SGHRS and CDR2 is YFSETQ. This CDR3 reads CASSLAPSGAHEQFF. The CDR3 nucleotides are TGCGCCAGCAGCTTGGCCCCTAGCGGGGCACACGAGCAGTTCTTC.

The V gene is TRBV19, the J gene TRBJ2-1, with 13 bases that match TRBD2. CDR1 is LNHDA, CDR2 SQIVND, per germline (reference sequence). The CDR3 spans 17 residues. V lost 5 bases and J lost 2; bases outside the gene matches: 6. This CDR3 is CASSGGLAGSPYNEQFF. CDR3 nucleotide sequence: TGTGCCAGTAGTGGGGGACTAGCGGGAAGCCCCTACAATGAGCAGTTCTTC.

The genes are TRBV7-2 and TRBJ2-7; TRBD1 might be the D (5 bases). Per germline, CDR1 SGHTA and CDR2 FQGNSA. This CDR3 comprises 12 residues. The germline V and J ends were trimmed by 6 bases and 7 bases, with 13 bases remaining between them. CDR3 amino acids: CASRLQGGEQYF. The CDR3 nucleotides read TGTGCCAGCAGGCTGCAGGGTGGGGAGCAGTACTTC.

This chain connects TRBV30 to TRBJ2-7, with TRBD1 identical over 7 bases. Per the germline V gene, CDR1 is GTSNPN and CDR2 is SVGIG (reference sequence). V gave up 3 bases and J gave up 7 bases; unmatched junction bases: 12. There are 14 residues in the CDR3. DNA for the CDR3: TGTGCCTGGAGCCAGGGGGACGTCTCGGGGGAGCAGTACTTC. Translation: CAWSQGDVSGEQYF.

This clone has only a few counts. This chain links TRBV6-5 with TRBJ1-3, with D perhaps TRBD1 (5 bases). The CDR3 has 12 amino acids. Germline-derived CDR1 and CDR2 are MNHEY and SVGAGI. The V and J ends lost 5 bases and 11 bases respectively, with 13 bases between them. The CDR3 loop is CASSPDSNAIYF. DNA for the CDR3: TGTGCCAGCAGTCCCGACAGTAACGCCATATATTTT.

The genes are TRBV5-1 and TRBJ2-3, with D possibly TRBD2 on 6 matching bases. Germline CDR1 reads SGHRS; CDR2 reads YFSETQ. The CDR3 is 9 amino acids. In nucleotides, the CDR3 is TGCGGGAGGGGAGATACGCAGTATTTT. Translated: CGRGDTQYF.

The CDR3 DNA follows: TGTGCCAGCAGTCGCGGGGGCTTGGGGGCGCCGGATTACACCTTC. It translates to CASSRGGLGAPDYTF. The chain combines TRBV14 with TRBJ1-2; tentative D call: TRBD1 (6 bases). The ends were cut back, 6 bases at V and 11 bases at J, with 25 bases in the middle. The CDR3 totals 15 residues. The germline gives CDR1 SGHDN, CDR2 FVKESK.